This T cell receptor (beta chain) was retrieved from a study of beta chain features in type 1 diabetes. The study, taken as a whole, reports: Shortening of TCRB CDR3s, moderate but significant, appeared in all four CD4+ subsets of Type 1 diabetes patients.

In germline, CDR1 is MNHNY, CDR2 SVGAGI (reference sequence). The trim removed 5 bases at V and 7 bases at J, leaving 5 bases unmatched. The CDR3 has 14 amino acids. Expressed TCRB transcripts were sequenced because the isolated RNA had all been reverse transcribed beforehand. Clones were read by immunoSEQ multiplex PCR, and TCRdb kept only the in-frame ones, dropping some. Of hundreds of thousands of clones listed, 15% were seen once; the top ten hold around 0.015%. This clone showed up just a few times. The antigen is undetermined. The source of this sequence is a man aged 18 to 29 with type 1 diabetes. J is TRBJ1-2 and V is TRBV6-6; 12 nucleotides agree with TRBD1. Sequencing was performed on naive CD4+ T cells from blood. CDR3 sequence reads: CASSKGQGASGYTF. For the CDR3, the DNA is TGTGCCAGCAGTAAGGGACAGGGGGCGTCTGGCTACACCTTC.